The 22 T cell receptor beta chains listed next were all sequenced from one sample in a study of blood T cell repertoires in COVID-19. The assay was immunoSEQ multiplex PCR, and TCRdb's table has in-frame clones only and misses some. The table lists about 130,000 clones, about 76% of them singletons. The sample comprised peripheral blood. The source is a woman in her seventies with COVID-19, enrolled during active disease.

This clone was recorded only once. V and J are TRBV10-2 and TRBJ2-3; D gene uncertain. CDR1 and CDR2 (germline): WSHSY, SAAADI. CDR3 length equals 14 residues. Trimming took 8 bases from V and 0 from J, leaving 12 bases between them. CDR3 DNA sequence: TGCGCCAGCTGGTCCGCCACTAGCACAGATACGCAGTATTTT. Its protein product is CASWSATSTDTQYF.

The chain links TRBV5-6 to TRBJ1-1; D gene uncertain. The CDR3 spans 14 residues. V dropped 0 bases and J dropped 3 bases, with 9 bases sitting between them. Germline V gives CDR1 SGHDT, CDR2 YYEEEE. The CDR3 protein is CASSLGLGDTEAFF. CDR3 bases: TGTGCCAGCAGCTTGGGCCTAGGAGACACTGAAGCTTTCTTT. Together with reference TRBV5-6 and TRBJ1-1, the CDR3 gives the full variable domain: DAGVTQSPTHLIKTRGQQVTLRCSPKSGHDTVSWYQQALGQGPQFIFQYYEEEERQRGNFPDRFSGHQFPNYSSELNVNALLLGDSALYLCASSLGLGDTEAFFGQGTRLTVV.

This clone was seen once. The V and J genes are TRBV18 and TRBJ2-1; TRBD1 agrees at 8 bases. Germline V gives CDR1 KGHSH, CDR2 LQKENI. The length of the CDR3 is 17 residues. V trimming: 3 bases; J trimming: 6 bases; junction bases outside the gene matches: 13. CDR3 residues: CASSPSRQGKEGNEQFF. CDR3 nucleotide sequence: TGTGCCAGCTCACCCTCACGACAGGGGAAGGAGGGCAATGAGCAGTTCTTC.

The V call is TRBV5-5, the J call TRBJ2-3; 7 nucleotides align to TRBD1. This CDR3 region has 15 residues. Trimming cost V 4 bases and J 8 bases; bases outside gene matches: 13. Germline lookup yields CDR1 SGHKS and CDR2 YYEKEE (reference sequence). The CDR3 reads CASSRRQGESGTQYF. CDR3 nucleotides: TGTGCCAGCAGCCGCCGGCAGGGGGAGTCAGGTACGCAGTATTTT.

This clone was recorded once. The gene calls are TRBV12-3 or TRBV12-4 and TRBJ1-6; D gene unclear. CDR3 length equals 13 residues. V shed 6 bases and J shed 14 bases, with 17 bases lying between them. The CDR3 DNA reads TGTGCCAGCAGCCCCCAATCCCGGAGATCCCTCCACTTT. It codes for CASSPQSRRSLHF.

The gene calls are TRBV27 and TRBJ2-7; possible D gene TRBD1, 6 bases. V lost 2 bases to trimming and J lost 5 bases, with 13 bases between them. The CDR3 length is 14 residues. The germline V gene has CDR1 MNHEY and CDR2 SMNVEV (reference sequence). CDR3 sequence: CASSLIGGFHEQYF. CDR3 nucleotide sequence: TGTGCCAGCAGTTTAATAGGGGGTTTCCACGAGCAGTACTTC.

This rearrangement joins TRBV10-3 to TRBJ2-3, with 7 bases matching TRBD1. V was pared by 3 bases and J by 3 bases, with 6 bases of the junction left unmatched. The CDR3 is 15 residues long. The germline V gene encodes CDR1 ENHRY and CDR2 SYGVKD. The CDR3 region is CAISDEGARTDTQYF. The CDR3 DNA reads as TGTGCCATCAGTGATGAGGGGGCGAGGACAGATACGCAGTATTTT.

This sequence joins TRBV27 and TRBJ1-6; D is ambiguous. The germline V gene encodes CDR1 MNHEY and CDR2 SMNVEV (reference sequence). Trimming shortened V by 6 bases and J by 2 bases, and 11 bases separated the two germline ends. This CDR3 spans 15 amino acids. CDR3 coding DNA: TGTGCCAGCAGAACGAGGAGGACCTATAATTCACCCCTCCACTTT. It translates to CASRTRRTYNSPLHF.

The chain uses TRBV20-1 and TRBJ2-1; D is ambiguous. V was shortened by 2 bases and J by 5 bases, with 4 bases between the two germline ends. CDR3 length equals 11 residues. Looked up from germline, CDR1 is DFQATT and CDR2 is SNEGSKA (reference sequence). CDR3 protein: CSARSDNEQFF. The CDR3, as DNA: TGCAGTGCTAGAAGCGACAATGAGCAGTTCTTC.

V usage is TRBV19 and J usage is TRBJ1-5; 10 nucleotides agree with TRBD1. CDR1 LNHDA and CDR2 SQIVND come from the germline V gene (reference sequence). The CDR3 length is 15 residues. Trimming at V came to 6 bases and at J to 4 bases, leaving 6 bases not matched to a gene. The CDR3, as DNA: TGTGCCAGTAGCGGGACAGGGGAGGGGAATCAGCCCCAGCATTTT. Protein: CASSGTGEGNQPQHF.

The chain recombines TRBV29-1 with TRBJ1-2; 9 positions agree with TRBD1. Per the germline V gene, CDR1 is SQVTM and CDR2 is ANQGSEA. CDR3 size: 17 residues. J lost 4 bases, V lost 1 base, and 13 bases had no gene match. Written as DNA, the CDR3 is TGCAGCGTTGAAGGGGGCGGGACAGGGCTCCTCGGCTATGGCTACACCTTC. Residues: CSVEGGGTGLLGYGYTF.

The rearrangement links TRBV7-9 to TRBJ2-5; 9 nucleotides align to TRBD1. The CDR3 sequence is 17 residues long. Trimming removed 5 bases from V and 5 bases from J; junction bases left unmatched: 15. Germline V gene sequence: CDR1 SEHNR, CDR2 FQNEAQ (reference sequence). The CDR3 DNA reads as TGTGCCAGCAGCCTGGGACAGGGTGGCCATACCAGGGAGACCCAGTACTTC. Residues: CASSLGQGGHTRETQYF. Using reference TRBV7-9 and TRBJ2-5 for the parts outside the CDR3, the full variable domain is DTGVSQNPRHKITKRGQNVTFRCDPISEHNRLYWYRQTLGQGPEFLTYFQNEAQLEKSRLLSDRFSAERPKGSFSTLEIQRTEQGDSAMYLCASSLGQGGHTRETQYFGPGTRLLVL.

This clone was counted between two and nine times. This rearrangement joins TRBV19 to TRBJ1-1; the D is unclear. From germline, CDR1 is LNHDA and CDR2 SQIVND (reference sequence). The CDR3 sequence is 13 residues long. The V end lost 1 base, the J end lost 7 bases, and 10 bases lay between the germline ends. CDR3: CASSIGHYREAFF. CDR3 DNA sequence: TGTGCCAGTAGTATAGGACATTATCGTGAAGCTTTCTTT.

This rearrangement joins TRBV12-3 or TRBV12-4 to TRBJ1-2, with no clear D. Trimming removed 7 bases at V and 4 bases at J, with 13 bases between. The CDR3 is made up of 13 amino acids. The CDR3 sequence: CASTPWASYGYTF. In DNA form, the CDR3 reads TGTGCCAGCACCCCCTGGGCCAGCTATGGCTACACCTTC.

The chain uses TRBV19 and TRBJ1-1, with D perhaps matching TRBD1 (6 bases). CDR1 and CDR2 from the germline V gene are LNHDA and SQIVND (reference sequence). Trimming removed 6 bases at V and 1 base at J, with 15 bases between. CDR3 size: 15 residues. The CDR3 spells CASSQQGQRNTEAFF. DNA of the CDR3: TGTGCCAGTAGCCAACAGGGACAAAGGAACACTGAAGCTTTCTTT.

The V gene is TRBV15, the J gene TRBJ1-6; tentative D call: TRBD1 (5 bases). Germline CDR1 reads LNHNV; CDR2 reads YYDKDF (reference sequence). This CDR3 is 15 amino acids long. V was shortened by 0 bases and J by 8 bases, with 11 bases between the two germline ends. Here the CDR3 reads CATSREPGSYSPLHF. The CDR3 DNA follows: TGTGCCACCAGCAGAGAACCAGGGTCATATTCACCCCTCCACTTT.

The chain links TRBV7-2 to TRBJ2-3; possible D gene TRBD1, 6 bases. Trimming took off 5 bases at V and 0 bases at J, with 9 bases between the two ends. This CDR3 is 14 amino acids long. CDR1 SGHTA and CDR2 FQGNSA come from the germline V gene. The CDR3 DNA reads TGTGCCAGCAGCACAGACAGGAGCACAGATACGCAGTATTTT. Translation gives CASSTDRSTDTQYF.

This chain links TRBV30 with TRBJ1-6, with a tentative D call TRBD1 (5 bases). V lost 4 bases and J lost 7, with 14 bases in between. Per germline, CDR1 GTSNPN and CDR2 SVGIG (reference sequence). CDR3 size: 14 residues. The CDR3 reads CAWTLPGGNSPLHF. The CDR3 DNA reads TGTGCCTGGACCCTTCCCGGGGGAAATTCACCCCTCCACTTT.

As regards this clone: This sample also contains other DNA sequences that code for the same CDR3. The rearrangement joins TRBV5-1 to TRBJ2-7, with 8 bases that match TRBD1. The CDR3 runs to 15 residues. V trimming: 0 bases; J trimming: 3 bases; junction bases outside the gene matches: 5. CDR1 is SGHRS, CDR2 YFSETQ, per germline. The CDR3 loop reads CASSLGGTGSYEQYF. The CDR3 DNA follows: TGCGCCAGCAGCTTGGGCGGGACAGGCAGCTACGAGCAGTACTTC.

The chain combines TRBV30 with TRBJ1-2; 7 bases are shared with TRBD1. CDR1 is GTSNPN, CDR2 SVGIG, per germline (reference sequence). The CDR3 has 19 residues. The V gene end was trimmed by 4 bases and the J gene end by 8 bases; junction bases not matched to a gene: 28. The CDR3 sequence is CAWNVGMRGSDRYNKGYTF. CDR3 sequence (DNA): TGTGCCTGGAACGTAGGCATGAGGGGCTCGGACAGGTATAACAAGGGCTACACCTTC.

This rearrangement joins TRBV5-5 to TRBJ2-7, with D perhaps matching TRBD1 (5 bases). Trimming left V 1 base short and J 6 bases short, with 11 bases between. Germline V CDR1 and CDR2: SGHKS, YYEKEE (reference sequence). The CDR3 is 13 amino acids. The CDR3 reads CASSLSGIGEQYF. In DNA, the CDR3 is TGTGCCAGCAGCTTGTCAGGGATAGGCGAGCAGTACTTC.

The J gene is TRBJ2-3, the V gene TRBV3-1 (or the pseudogene TRBV3-2), with TRBD2 as a possible D gene (5 bases). V dropped 3 bases and J dropped 1 base, with 11 bases sitting between them. Looked up from germline, CDR1 is LGHDT and CDR2 is YNNKEL (reference sequence). The CDR3 is 15 residues long. The CDR3 sequence is CASSHQSGGTDTQYF. The DNA for the CDR3 is TGTGCCAGCAGCCACCAAAGCGGAGGCACAGATACGCAGTATTTT.